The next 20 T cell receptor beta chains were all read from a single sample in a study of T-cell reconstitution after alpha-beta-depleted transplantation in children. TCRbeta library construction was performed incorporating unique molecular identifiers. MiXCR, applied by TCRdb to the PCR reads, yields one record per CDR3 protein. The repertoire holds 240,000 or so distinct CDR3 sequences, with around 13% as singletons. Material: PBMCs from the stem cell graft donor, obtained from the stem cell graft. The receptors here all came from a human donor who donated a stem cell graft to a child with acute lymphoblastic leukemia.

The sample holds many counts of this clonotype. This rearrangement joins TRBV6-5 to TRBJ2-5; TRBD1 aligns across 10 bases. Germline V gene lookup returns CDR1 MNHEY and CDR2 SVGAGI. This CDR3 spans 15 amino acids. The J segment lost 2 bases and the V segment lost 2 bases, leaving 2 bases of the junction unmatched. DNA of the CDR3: TGTGCCAGCAGTTACCGGGACAGGGGACAAGAGACCCAGTACTTC. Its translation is CASSYRDRGQETQYF.

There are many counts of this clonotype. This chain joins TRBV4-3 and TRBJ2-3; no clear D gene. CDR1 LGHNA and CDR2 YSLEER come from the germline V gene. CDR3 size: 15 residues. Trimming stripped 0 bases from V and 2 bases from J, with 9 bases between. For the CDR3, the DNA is TGCGCCAGCAGCCAAGAAAGCCTACTCACAGATACGCAGTATTTT. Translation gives CASSQESLLTDTQYF.

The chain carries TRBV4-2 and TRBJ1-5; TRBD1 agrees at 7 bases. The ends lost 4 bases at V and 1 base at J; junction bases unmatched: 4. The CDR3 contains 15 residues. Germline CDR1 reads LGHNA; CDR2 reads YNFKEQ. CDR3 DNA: TGTGCCAGCAGCCCAAAGGACAGGAGCAATCAGCCCCAGCATTTT. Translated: CASSPKDRSNQPQHF.

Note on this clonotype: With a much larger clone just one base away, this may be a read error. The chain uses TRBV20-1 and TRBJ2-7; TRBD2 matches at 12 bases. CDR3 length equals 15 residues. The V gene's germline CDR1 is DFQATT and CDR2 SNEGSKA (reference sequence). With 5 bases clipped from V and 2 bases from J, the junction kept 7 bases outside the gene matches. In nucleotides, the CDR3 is TGCAGTGCTTATCGTACTAGCGGGGGGCCCTACGAGCAGTACTTC. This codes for CSAYRTSGGPYEQYF.

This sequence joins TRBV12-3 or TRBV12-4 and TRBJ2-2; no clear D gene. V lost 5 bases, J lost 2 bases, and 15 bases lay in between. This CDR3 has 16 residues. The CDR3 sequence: CASSPPLRANTGELFF. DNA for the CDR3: TGTGCCAGCAGTCCTCCCCTCCGGGCCAACACCGGGGAGCTGTTTTTT.

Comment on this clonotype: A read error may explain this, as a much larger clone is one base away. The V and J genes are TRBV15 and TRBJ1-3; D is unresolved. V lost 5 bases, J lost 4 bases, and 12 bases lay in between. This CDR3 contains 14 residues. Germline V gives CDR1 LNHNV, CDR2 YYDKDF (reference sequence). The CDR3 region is CATSSTPSGNTIYF. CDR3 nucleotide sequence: TGTGCCACCAGCTCCACACCCTCAGGAAACACCATATATTTT. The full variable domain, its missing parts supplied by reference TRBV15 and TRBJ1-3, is DAMVIQNPRYQVTQFGKPVTLSCSQTLNHNVMYWYQQKSSQAPKLLFHYYDKDFNNEADTPDNFQSRRPNTSFCFLDIRSPGLGDTAMYLCATSSTPSGNTIYFGEGSWLTVV.

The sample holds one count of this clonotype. This CDR3 reads CASSWTGRNTGELFF. In DNA form, the CDR3 reads TGTGCCAGTAGTTGGACAGGGCGAAACACCGGGGAGCTGTTTTTT. V and J are TRBV19 and TRBJ2-2, with 8 bases fitting TRBD1. Germline loops: CDR1 LNHDA, CDR2 SQIVND (reference sequence). The CDR3 loop spans 15 amino acids. V shed 5 bases, J shed 2 bases, and the junction held 4 bases outside the gene matches.

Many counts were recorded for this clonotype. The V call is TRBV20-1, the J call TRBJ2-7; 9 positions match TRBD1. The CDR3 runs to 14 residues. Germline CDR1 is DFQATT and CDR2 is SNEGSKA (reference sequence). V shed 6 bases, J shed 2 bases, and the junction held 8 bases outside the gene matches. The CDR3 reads CSAVRQGVPYEQYF. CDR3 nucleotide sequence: TGCAGTGCCGTCCGACAGGGGGTCCCCTACGAGCAGTACTTC.

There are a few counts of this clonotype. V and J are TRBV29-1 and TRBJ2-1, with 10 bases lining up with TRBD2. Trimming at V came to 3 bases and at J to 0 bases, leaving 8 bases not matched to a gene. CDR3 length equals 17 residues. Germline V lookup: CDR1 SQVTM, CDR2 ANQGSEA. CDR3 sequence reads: CSVDSASGSTSYNEQFF. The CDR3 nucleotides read TGCAGCGTTGATAGCGCTAGCGGGAGCACCTCCTACAATGAGCAGTTCTTC.

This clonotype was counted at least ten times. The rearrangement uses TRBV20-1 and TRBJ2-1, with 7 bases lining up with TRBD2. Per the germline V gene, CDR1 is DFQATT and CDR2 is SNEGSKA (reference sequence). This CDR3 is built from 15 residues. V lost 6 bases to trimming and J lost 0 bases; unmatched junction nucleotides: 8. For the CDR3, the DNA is TGCAGTGCCCCCCTGGCGGGAGTCTCCTACAATGAGCAGTTCTTC. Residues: CSAPLAGVSYNEQFF.

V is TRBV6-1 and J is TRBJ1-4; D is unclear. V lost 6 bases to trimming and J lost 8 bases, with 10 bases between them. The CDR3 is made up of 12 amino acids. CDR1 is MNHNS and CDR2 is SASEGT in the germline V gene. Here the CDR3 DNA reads TGTGCCAGCAGGAGTGATGGAGAAAAACTGTTTTTT. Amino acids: CASRSDGEKLFF.

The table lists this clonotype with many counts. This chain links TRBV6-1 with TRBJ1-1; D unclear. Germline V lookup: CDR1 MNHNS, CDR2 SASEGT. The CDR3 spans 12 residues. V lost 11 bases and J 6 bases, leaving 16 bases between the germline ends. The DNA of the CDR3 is TGTGCCCTGCGACTCACTGGCCCTGAAGCTTTCTTT. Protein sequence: CALRLTGPEAFF.

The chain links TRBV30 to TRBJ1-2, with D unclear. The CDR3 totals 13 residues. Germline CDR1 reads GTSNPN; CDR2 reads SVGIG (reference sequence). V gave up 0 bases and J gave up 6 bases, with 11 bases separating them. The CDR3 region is CAWSVLSGNGYTF. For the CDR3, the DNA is TGTGCCTGGAGTGTACTGTCGGGGAATGGCTACACCTTC.

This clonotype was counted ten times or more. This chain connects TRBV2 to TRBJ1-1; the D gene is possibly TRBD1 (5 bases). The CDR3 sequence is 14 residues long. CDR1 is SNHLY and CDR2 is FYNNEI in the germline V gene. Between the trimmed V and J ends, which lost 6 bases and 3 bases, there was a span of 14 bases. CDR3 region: CASRAYGAYTEAFF. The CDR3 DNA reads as TGTGCCAGCAGGGCTTACGGGGCCTACACTGAAGCTTTCTTT.

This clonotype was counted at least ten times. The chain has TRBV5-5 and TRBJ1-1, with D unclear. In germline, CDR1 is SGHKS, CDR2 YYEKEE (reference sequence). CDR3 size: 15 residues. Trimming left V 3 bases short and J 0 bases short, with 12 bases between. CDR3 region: CASSSRTGMNTEAFF. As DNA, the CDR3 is TGTGCCAGCAGCTCACGGACGGGGATGAACACTGAAGCTTTCTTT.

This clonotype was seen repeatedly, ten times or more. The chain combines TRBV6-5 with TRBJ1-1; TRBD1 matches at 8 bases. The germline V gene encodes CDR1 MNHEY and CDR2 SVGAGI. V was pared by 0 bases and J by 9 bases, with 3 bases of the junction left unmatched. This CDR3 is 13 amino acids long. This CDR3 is CASSYSDRGKAFF. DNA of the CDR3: TGTGCCAGCAGTTACTCCGACAGGGGAAAAGCTTTCTTT.

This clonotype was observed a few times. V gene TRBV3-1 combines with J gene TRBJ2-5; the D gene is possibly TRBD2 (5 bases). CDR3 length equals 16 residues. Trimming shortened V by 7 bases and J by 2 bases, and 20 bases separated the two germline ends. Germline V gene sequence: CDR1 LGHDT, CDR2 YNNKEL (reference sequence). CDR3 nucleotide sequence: TGTGCCAGCACCTCAAGATCGGATACGGGGCAAGAGACCCAGTACTTC. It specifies CASTSRSDTGQETQYF.

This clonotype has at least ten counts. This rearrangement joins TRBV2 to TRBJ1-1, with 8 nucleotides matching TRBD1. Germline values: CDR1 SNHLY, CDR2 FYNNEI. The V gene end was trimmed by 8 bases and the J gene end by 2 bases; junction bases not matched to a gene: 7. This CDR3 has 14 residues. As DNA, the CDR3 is TGTGCCAGCGTGGACAGGGTTCTTAACACTGAAGCTTTCTTT. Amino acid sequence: CASVDRVLNTEAFF.

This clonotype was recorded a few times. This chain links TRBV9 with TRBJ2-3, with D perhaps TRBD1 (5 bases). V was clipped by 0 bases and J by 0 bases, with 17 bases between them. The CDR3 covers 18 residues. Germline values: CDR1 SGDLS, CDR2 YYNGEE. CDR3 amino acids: CASSVVPTGTSSTDTQYF. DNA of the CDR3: TGTGCCAGCAGCGTAGTCCCAACAGGCACTTCTAGCACAGATACGCAGTATTTT. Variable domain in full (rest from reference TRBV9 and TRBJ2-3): DSGVTQTPKHLITATGQRVTLRCSPRSGDLSVYWYQQSLDQGLQFLIQYYNGEERAKGNILERFSAQQFPDLHSELNLSSLELGDSALYFCASSVVPTGTSSTDTQYFGPGTRLTVL.

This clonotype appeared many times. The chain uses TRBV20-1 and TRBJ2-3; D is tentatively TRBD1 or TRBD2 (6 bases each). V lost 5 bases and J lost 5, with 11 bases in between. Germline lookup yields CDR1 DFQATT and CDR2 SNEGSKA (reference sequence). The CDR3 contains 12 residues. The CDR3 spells CSAEQGGDTQYF. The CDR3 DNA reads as TGCAGTGCTGAACAGGGAGGAGATACGCAGTATTTT.